The subject of this entry is one TCR beta chain. Its binding antigen is unknown. No much larger clone is present one base from it, and per-base qualities are unavailable. Sequences DFQATT (CDR1) and SNEGSKA (CDR2) are obtained from the germline V gene (reference sequence). The V end loses 3 bases and the J end loses 0 bases, and a stretch of 24 bases separates them. CDR3 length: 18 amino acids, cysteine to phenylalanine. The sequence is cut down to CDR3 DNA, 54 bases in frame from base 1. The immunoSEQ Assay, a bias-controlled multiplex PCR, was used to amplify TCRbeta CDR3 regions from genomic DNA. The published analysis was carried out like this. The number of nucleated cells in each sample was estimated from the amplification of reference gene primers within the assay. To quantify the absolute abundance of each unique TCRbeta CDR3 rearrangement, sequence reads were collapsed and filtered. For each sample, productive Simpson clonality was calculated as the square root of Simpson's diversity index across productive rearrangements. The immuneACCESS repertoire file appears here via TCRdb, limited to in-frame rearrangements. These files lack a portion of the clones; in checked studies, under half of the deficit traces to unresolved V genes, and the cause of the others is not known. V and J calls and clone size are copied from that table; D and trimming were computed from the DNA. This sample has approximately 140,000 clones in its table, and about 83% of those were observed once. The top ten constitute 1.5% to 2% of the sample.

Each collaborating institution followed its own protocols to collect whole blood in K2EDTA tubes. For TCRbeta analysis, collaborators shipped samples as frozen whole blood, isolated PBMCs, or DNA extracted from either of those sample types. This entry comes from a study of blood T cell repertoires in COVID-19 (dated by TCRdb to 2018 to 2020). In terms of the full investigation: Collaborator samples came from the United States, Italy and Spain and covered acute and convalescent phases of COVID-19. Where HLA class I and class II types were available, the types were taken from metadata supplied by the sample provider, not from assay-based typing. The repertoires were released in a freely available public database intended as a resource for research on the immune response to SARS-CoV-2. The sample metadata nearly always contained a de-identified subject ID, COVID-19 status, age in years and sex. Deeply sampled blood TCRbeta repertoires from subjects exposed to, actively infected with, or recovered from COVID-19 were included in the dataset. The samples were drawn from the first 160 participants of the ongoing ImmuneRACE study and from under 1,500 subjects provided by 6 global collaborators. The prospective study material was composed of cDNA or gDNA derived from T cells, B-cell-depleted T cells, or PBMCs.

Results and caveats for the whole study, not just this receptor: How much clinical and demographic metadata was included differed by source and by participant, and the metadata was provided uncurated.

This chain is built from TRBV20-1 and TRBJ2-7, and the D gene may be TRBD2, 6 bases matching. Sample: peripheral blood. The clonotype comes from a human donor in a cohort sampled during active COVID-19. The DNA reads as follows: TGCAGTGCTAGTCAGTCTTCCGAAGCGGGTACCTTCTCCTACGAGCAGTACTTC. This encodes CSASQSSEAGTFSYEQYF.